This T cell receptor beta chain was observed in a study of CD8+CD57+ T cells in acquired aplastic anemia (dated by TCRdb to 2016 to 2019). For context, the study as a whole: A mean of 3.2 ug of DNA, ranging from about 0.19 to 30 ug, was extracted from sorted CD4+ and CD8+ cells. Healthy donor samples averaged about 10 million reads for CD4+ and 11 million to 12 million for CD8+ cells.

Note on this clonotype: Its antigen is not yet known. Per-base qualities were not stored, and no clone one base away is much larger.

What the study reported, not specific to this receptor: Fewer than 30 CD8+ CDR3 sequences were found in both patients and controls but appeared to be highly expressed in patients and within the immunodominant clones of the patients. Between patients and healthy controls, no significant difference in CD8+ Simpson's diversity was found (P=0.060).

In the study, sorted CD4+ and CD8+ blood T cells from patients with severe aplastic anemia and from healthy subjects underwent deep sequencing of TCR repertoires. Ficoll-Paque density gradient centrifugation was used to isolate peripheral blood mononuclear cells. Before DNA extraction, CD4+ and CD8+ T cells were sorted with FACS or magnetic beads. TCR beta VDJ combination and CDR3 sequence profiling used genomic DNA as the template. An Illumina HiSeq 2000 was used for TCR repertoire sequencing. The authors' pipeline ran thus. Repertoire assessment relied on Simpson's diversity index, CDR3 size and DJ length profiles, and TRBV/TRBJ rearrangement plots. The most abundant DNA sequence in the deep sequencing data was defined as the immunodominant clone. CDR3 amino acid sequences were checked for sharing across subjects and were also compared against the VDJdb database and published repertoires. TCRdb ran its own pipeline on the public reads, namely fastp trimming at Q25 and MiXCR clone calling, and kept in-frame beta chains. A single entry per CDR3 protein holds the most common genes and DNA from its merged rows. The V and J calls, along with clone size, are taken from TCRdb and not from the paper's own processing. In all, the sample holds fewer than 200,000 distinct CDR3 sequences, and 55% to 80% of those were seen once. The ten largest clonotypes hold 45% to 55% of the sample.

The trim is 4 bases for V and 2 bases for J, with a gap of 18 bases between the germline ends. CDR1 SGHVS and CDR2 FNYEAQ were looked up in the germline V gene. The CDR3 contains 17 residues, cysteine and phenylalanine counted. Of the read, only the CDR3 DNA is kept; its 51 bases are in frame from base 1. The source of this sequence is a human donor in good health. Sequences were obtained from sorted CD4+, CD8+, or CD8+CD57+ T cells (not recorded which) from PBMCs. The chain was built from TRBV7-6 and TRBJ1-5, with a weak D call of TRBD1 (5 bases match). The CDR3 protein is CASSSQTGRGGNQPQHF. In nucleotide form, the sequence is TGTGCCAGCAGCTCACAAACAGGTCGGGGCGGCAATCAGCCCCAGCATTTT. This CDR3, with the reference TRBV7-6 and TRBJ1-5 proteins standing in past its ends, gives the full variable domain GAGVSQSPRYKVTKRGQDVALRCDPISGHVSLYWYRQALGQGPEFLTYFNYEAQQDKSGLPNDRFSAERPEGSISTLTIQRTEQRDSAMYRCASSSQTGRGGNQPQHFGDGTRLSIL.